Each of the 17 T cell receptor beta chains below was sequenced from the same sample in a study of blood T cell repertoires in COVID-19 (dated by TCRdb to 2018 to 2020). Libraries were made using the immunoSEQ multiplex PCR assay. The table was pulled from immuneACCESS by TCRdb, which kept in-frame rearrangements only. Such tables lose some clones; where checked, under half of the loss comes from unresolved V genes, and the rest has no known cause. The sample yields about 200,000 clones; around 81% were counted once. Of the sample, approximately 7.6% is held by the ten largest clones. What was sequenced was PBMCs or T cells enriched from blood (not recorded which). Receptors were obtained from a man aged 40-49 years who had recovered from COVID-19.

The chain recombines TRBV6-1 with TRBJ1-5, with D uncertain. Germline CDR1 is MNHNS and CDR2 is SASEGT. Trimming took 4 bases from V and 0 from J, leaving 13 bases between them. This CDR3 is built from 16 residues. The CDR3 DNA follows: TGTGCCAGCAGTGCCCTCGGGGAGGGTAGCAATCAGCCCCAGCATTTT. Translation gives CASSALGEGSNQPQHF.

The V gene is TRBV7-9, the J gene TRBJ1-2, with a possible D match to TRBD1 (6 bases). The CDR3 sequence is 14 residues long. The V gene lost 4 bases and the J gene lost 8 bases, with 17 bases spanning the gap. Germline CDR1 SEHNR, CDR2 FQNEAQ (reference sequence). The CDR3 nucleotides read TGTGCCAGCAGCTCCCAACAGGGAATGAGGGGCTACACCTTC. Its protein product is CASSSQQGMRGYTF. Drawing the rest from reference TRBV7-9 and TRBJ1-2, the complete variable domain is DTGVSQNPRHKITKRGQNVTFRCDPISEHNRLYWYRQTLGQGPEFLTYFQNEAQLEKSRLLSDRFSAERPKGSFSTLEIQRTEQGDSAMYLCASSSQQGMRGYTFGSGTRLTVV.

The chain recombines TRBV9 with TRBJ2-1, with no clear D. The V and J ends lost 6 bases and 8 bases respectively, with 15 bases between them. Germline lookup yields CDR1 SGDLS and CDR2 YYNGEE. The CDR3 spans 13 residues. The CDR3 reads CASTLTESDEQFF. The CDR3 DNA reads TGTGCCAGCACCCTAACAGAGAGTGATGAGCAGTTCTTC.

This chain links TRBV27 with TRBJ2-3, with 8 bases aligning to TRBD2. The CDR3 runs to 16 residues. Germline V gives CDR1 MNHEY, CDR2 SMNVEV (reference sequence). V lost 6 bases to trimming and J lost 0 bases; unmatched junction nucleotides: 8. In nucleotides, the CDR3 is TGTGCCAGCAGAGATTTAGCGGGGACTAGCACAGATACGCAGTATTTT. Its translation is CASRDLAGTSTDTQYF.

The CDR3 DNA follows: TGCGCCAGCAGCCACGGTTGGACAGGAATCTTCTCTGGAAACACCATATATTTT. This translates into CASSHGWTGIFSGNTIYF. The chain has TRBV4-1 and TRBJ1-3; 7 bases map to TRBD1. The germline V gene has CDR1 MGHRA and CDR2 YSYEKL. J was trimmed by 0 bases and V by 3 bases; bases with no gene match: 11. The CDR3 consists of 18 residues.

This chain links TRBV7-2 with TRBJ1-1, with 7 nucleotides matching TRBD1. V lost 1 base to trimming and J lost 7 bases; unmatched junction nucleotides: 6. Germline-derived CDR1 and CDR2 are SGHTA and FQGNSA. The CDR3 sequence is 14 residues long. This chain's CDR3 is CASSLVGGNGEAFF. CDR3 sequence (DNA): TGTGCCAGCAGCTTAGTAGGGGGCAACGGTGAAGCTTTCTTT.

The chain has TRBV7-9 and TRBJ1-2, with TRBD1 identical over 8 bases. The CDR3 extends over 14 amino acids. Germline assignment: CDR1 SEHNR and CDR2 FQNEAQ (reference sequence). With 3 bases clipped from V and 8 bases from J, the junction kept 8 bases outside the gene matches. The CDR3 DNA follows: TGTGCCAGCAGCTTTGAGGACAGGGTAGACGGCTACACCTTC. Translating it yields CASSFEDRVDGYTF.

This chain uses TRBV4-1 with TRBJ1-1; 8 nucleotides align to TRBD1. CDR1 is MGHRA and CDR2 is YSYEKL in the germline V gene. The CDR3 is 18 amino acids. Trimming took 3 bases from V and 3 from J; bases not matched to a gene: 15. CDR3 amino acids: CASSHTTEYSDRDTEAFF. The CDR3 DNA follows: TGCGCCAGCAGCCACACGACTGAATATTCGGACAGGGACACTGAAGCTTTCTTT.

The chain recombines TRBV3-1 (or the pseudogene TRBV3-2) with TRBJ1-6; D might be TRBD1 (5 bases). The CDR3 runs to 15 residues. Germline CDR1 reads LGHDT; CDR2 reads YNNKEL (reference sequence). The V gene lost 1 base and the J gene lost 7 bases, with 11 bases spanning the gap. The DNA of the CDR3 is TGTGCCAGCAGCCAAGCTCGGGCAGGGAATTCACCCCTCCACTTT. It codes for CASSQARAGNSPLHF.

This clone was detected only a few times. The rearrangement uses TRBV5-1 and TRBJ2-7; a possible D gene is TRBD1 (7 bases). V was pared by 2 bases and J by 2 bases, with 14 bases between. CDR1 is SGHRS and CDR2 is YFSETQ in the germline V gene. The CDR3 spans 15 residues. The CDR3 sequence is CASSLNRGGPYEQYF. The CDR3 nucleotides are TGCGCCAGCAGCTTAAACAGGGGAGGACCCTACGAGCAGTACTTC.

In DNA, the CDR3 is TGTGCCAGCAGTTTAAATCAGATCAATCAGCCCCAGCATTTT. This encodes CASSLNQINQPQHF. This chain uses TRBV28 with TRBJ1-5; D is unresolved. V was clipped by 2 bases and J by 3 bases, with 8 bases between them. The length of the CDR3 is 14 residues. Germline assignment: CDR1 MDHEN and CDR2 SYDVKM.

CDR3 sequence: CAWREGDWATEAFF. The CDR3 DNA reads TGTGCCTGGAGAGAAGGGGATTGGGCCACTGAAGCTTTCTTT. This chain joins TRBV30 and TRBJ1-1, with D maybe TRBD1 (5 bases). This CDR3 is built from 14 residues. V lost 3 bases, J lost 4 bases, and 15 bases lay in between. Germline values: CDR1 GTSNPN, CDR2 SVGIG (reference sequence).

The chain joins TRBV4-2 to TRBJ2-5; 12 bases align to TRBD2. Germline V gene data show CDR1 as LGHNA and CDR2 as YNFKEQ. This CDR3 is built from 16 residues. V dropped 0 bases and J dropped 7; count of bases not matched to a gene: 6. The CDR3 loop is CASSQDRASGGVTQYF. CDR3 DNA sequence: TGTGCCAGCAGCCAAGATCGGGCTAGCGGGGGGGTGACCCAGTACTTC.

The chain combines TRBV10-2 with TRBJ1-1, with TRBD1 matching 7 bases. V gave up 3 bases and J gave up 0 bases; unmatched junction bases: 10. Germline V CDR1 and CDR2: WSHSY, SAAADI. The CDR3 contains 17 residues. The CDR3 region is CASSERRGKSMNTEAFF. The CDR3 DNA reads TGCGCCAGCAGTGAACGCAGGGGGAAATCCATGAACACTGAAGCTTTCTTT.

This clone was seen once. The chain has TRBV11-2 and TRBJ1-2; possible D gene TRBD1, 6 bases. CDR1 and CDR2 from the germline V gene are SGHAT and FQNNGV. Between the trimmed V and J ends, which lost 2 bases and 4 bases, there was a span of 23 bases. This CDR3 comprises 18 residues. The CDR3 DNA is TGTGCCAGCAGCTTATTGGCAGGGGCCGACTACGTTAGCTATGGCTACACCTTC. As protein: CASSLLAGADYVSYGYTF.

The J gene is TRBJ1-2, the V gene TRBV28; D not resolved. Trimming removed 2 bases at V and 4 bases at J, with 11 bases between. This CDR3 is built from 14 residues. CDR1 is MDHEN, CDR2 SYDVKM, per germline. This CDR3 reads CASSLHQSGYGYTF. CDR3 DNA: TGTGCCAGCAGTTTACACCAATCGGGCTATGGCTACACCTTC.

The V gene is TRBV10-3, the J gene TRBJ1-1; D may be TRBD1 (5 bases). The CDR3 extends over 14 amino acids. With 7 bases removed from V and 4 bases from J, the gap between germline ends came to 16 bases. The germline gives CDR1 ENHRY, CDR2 SYGVKD. CDR3 amino acids: CAITPDTVVTEAFF. Written as DNA, the CDR3 is TGTGCCATCACCCCGGACACTGTAGTCACTGAAGCTTTCTTT.